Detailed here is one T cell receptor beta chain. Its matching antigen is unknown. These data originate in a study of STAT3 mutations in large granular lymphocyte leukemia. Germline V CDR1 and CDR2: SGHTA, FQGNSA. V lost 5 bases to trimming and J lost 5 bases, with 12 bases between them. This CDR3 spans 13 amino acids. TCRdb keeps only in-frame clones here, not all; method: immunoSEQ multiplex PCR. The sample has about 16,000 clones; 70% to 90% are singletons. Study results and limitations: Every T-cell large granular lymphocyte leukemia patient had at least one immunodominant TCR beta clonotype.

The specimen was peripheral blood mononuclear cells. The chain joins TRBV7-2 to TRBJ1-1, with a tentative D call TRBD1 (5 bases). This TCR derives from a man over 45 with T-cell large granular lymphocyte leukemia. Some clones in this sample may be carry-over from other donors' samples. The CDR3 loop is CASSRGGGTEAFF. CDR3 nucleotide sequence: TGTGCCAGCAGCCGCGGGGGAGGTACTGAAGCTTTCTTT.